This T cell receptor beta chain was obtained from a study of OX40 agonist ivuxolimab in advanced cancers. On cycle 4 day 1 and cycle 7 day 1, as well as at baseline, blood was sampled. Trimming removed 6 bases at V and 3 bases at J, with 6 bases between. The CDR3 length is 13 residues. The germline V gene encodes CDR1 MDHEN and CDR2 SYDVKM. Generated by immunoSEQ multiplex PCR, the TCRdb table keeps only in-frame clones and is missing some. The sample lists some 86,000 clones, about 91% occurring once. The V call is TRBV28, the J call TRBJ2-6; D is unresolved. This TCR came from an adult with an advanced solid tumor such as melanoma, head and neck, liver or kidney cancer. Here the sequenced sample was CD4+ or CD8+ T cells sorted from blood, taken in a trial of the OX40 agonist ivuxolimab. CDR3 residues: CASSLGGANVLTF. The CDR3, as DNA: TGTGCCAGCAGCCTCGGTGGGGCCAACGTCCTGACTTTC.